The present T cell receptor (beta chain) was sequenced within a study of beta chain features in type 1 diabetes (dated by TCRdb to 2016 to 2019). Study-level background: Mean age, gender distribution, total cell number and subset yield were not different between patients and healthy donors. A total of under 140,000,000 sorted cells were examined across all samples, and the number of cells per subset was strongly correlated with RNA yield. The study compared TCRB repertoires of sorted circulating CD4+ T cell subsets between recently diagnosed type 1 diabetes patients and matched healthy donors. Regulatory and stem cell-like memory subsets were isolated from only 8 patients and roughly eight healthy donors, whereas naive and central memory subsets came from all 28 donors. Findings and caveats that apply to the study as a whole: The naive, central memory and regulatory TCRB repertoires appeared to resemble one another more closely among patients than among healthy donors. HLA sub-analyses involved small numbers of individuals, so any influence of HLA type on TCRB rearrangement remained unresolved. Because cDNA was sequenced instead of genomic DNA, highly expressing activated cells could be over-represented, though the groups showed no difference in activation or CD3 levels. At VDJ recombination sites, type 1 diabetes patients had fewer insertions and more deleted nucleotides, which implies abnormalities in thymic rearrangement. Type 1 diabetes patients showed a moderate but significant shortening of TCRB CDR3 length in all four CD4+ subsets. Shorter templates might have been favored by PCR, but patient and control samples were amplified and corrected together, so both groups would have been affected equally by any skew.

A single peripheral blood draw of about 116 mL on average was collected from each donor into heparinised tubes. Naive, central memory, regulatory and stem cell-like memory CD4+ T cells were sorted on a BD FACSAria II using a panel including CD45RO, CCR7, CD25, CD127, CD95 and CD27. Purity was above 98% for every sorted population. Right away, PBMCs were isolated by Lymphoprep density gradient centrifugation and were stained directly, with no culture step. So that batch effects would be minimized, each experiment stained and sorted samples in pairs, pairing one healthy donor with one patient. The germline V end is reduced by 0 bases and the J end by 6 bases; junction bases left unmatched: 2. Looking up the germline V gene yields CDR1 SGHRS and CDR2 YFSETQ. The CDR3 goes from the cysteine to the phenylalanine over 15 residues. Only the CDR3 DNA is retained, 45 bases long and in frame from the first base.

This clone was counted only a few times. There is no known antigen for this receptor. The record has no base qualities; no much larger clone is one base away. Different DNA sequences within this sample yield the same CDR3. The entire isolated RNA was reverse transcribed using the High Capacity cDNA Reverse Transcription Kit, and thus expressed TCRB transcripts were sequenced. Deep immunoSEQ sequencing was applied to naive, central memory and regulatory T cell samples, giving an average of roughly 3.3 million total reads per sample. After sorted cells were lysed in RLT buffer, RNA was extracted with DNase-treated RNeasy Micro or Mini kits, with the choice depending on cell number. To prevent cross-contamination, each cell subset was processed individually, whereas patient and healthy donor samples were processed jointly. Using the immunoSEQ multiplex PCR, TCRB sequences were amplified from cDNA into 87-bp fragments spanning the CDR3 region. Sequencing of the amplicons was performed on the Illumina HiSeq platform. Turning to the authors' computational methods: PCR bias was computationally corrected using synthetic template baselines, reads within Hamming distance 2 were collapsed, and singletons that could not be merged were discarded. Reads were aligned to IMGT to assign V, D and J genes, CDR3 length, and insertions or deletions at six rearrangement sites. Within each subset, clonotype counts were normalized to sorted cell number, and only after that were true diversity and Gini coefficients computed with the tcR R package. Repertoire sharing was quantified using the overlap coefficient calculated on TCRB nucleotide sequences. Out-of-frame TCRB sequences from naive cells were analyzed to stand in for the pre-selection repertoire. TCRdb took over this immuneACCESS table, retaining in-frame rearrangements with V and J assigned. Such tables are incomplete; in checked studies, under half of the missing clones stem from an unresolved V gene, and the remainder is unexplained. D and trimming were read from the DNA, whereas the V and J calls and clone size are those reported in that table. The sample contains fewer than 900,000 clones, roughly a sixth of them found a single time. In total, the top ten clones hold roughly 0.025% of the sample.

Specimen: naive CD4+ T cells from blood. Reading the label with the study, this specimen's cell subset or site is: true naive CD4+ T cells. The rearrangement joined TRBV5-1 to TRBJ2-1; TRBD2 agrees with 11 junctional bases. This TCR derives from a young woman in good health. The nucleotides are TGCGCCAGCAGCTTGGGACTAGCGGGAATCAATGAGCAGTTCTTC. This is translated as CASSLGLAGINEQFF.